Listed below are T cell receptor beta chains from one sample, sequenced in a study of response to subunit inactivated influenza vaccine. TCRdb re-analysed the RT-PCR reads in MiXCR, keeping a single row per CDR3 protein. Counted here are 600,000 to 850,000 distinct CDR3 sequences, around 15% occurring once; the ten biggest clones make up 7.6%. The sequenced sample was PBMCs from blood, obtained roughly 15 days before vaccination. These receptors all come from a middle-aged man who received an inactivated influenza vaccine. CDR3s include the opening cysteine and the closing phenylalanine or tryptophan. A D gene is named only where the DNA matches it firmly. A row's size may be missing; if present it is once, few, many or a size class.

clone_size,d_call,j_call,v_call,cdr3_aa,cdr3_nt
many,.,TRBJ2-3,TRBV4-3,CASSQMLGAPTDTQYF,TGCGCCAGCAGCCAAATGCTGGGGGCGCCGACAGATACGCAGTATTTT
few,TRBD2,TRBJ2-3,TRBV6-1,CASSLWTSGSTDTQYF,TGTGCCAGCAGTCTCTGGACTAGCGGGTCGACAGATACGCAGTATTTT
.,.,TRBJ2-6,TRBV30,CAWKDRVFSGANVLTF,TGTGCCTGGAAGGACAGAGTTTTCTCTGGGGCCAACGTCCTGACTTTC
few,.,TRBJ1-2,TRBV20-1,CSPWEGRGGYTF,TGCAGCCCCTGGGAGGGTAGGGGAGGCTACACCTTC
few,.,TRBJ2-6,TRBV7-9,CASSQMEGGFGANVLTF,TGTGCCAGCAGCCAGATGGAGGGGGGGTTTGGGGCCAACGTCCTGACTTTC
.,.,TRBJ2-1,TRBV20-1,CSAEGLPNEQFF,TGCAGTGCAGAGGGACTTCCCAATGAGCAGTTCTTC
.,TRBD1,TRBJ2-7,TRBV4-2,CASSQSRDSVYEQYF,TGTGCCAGCAGCCAAAGCCGGGACAGCGTTTACGAGCAGTACTTC
.,.,TRBJ2-5,TRBV28,CASSFFGGRTQYF,TGTGCCAGCAGTTTCTTCGGGGGTAGGACCCAGTACTTC
few,.,TRBJ2-1,TRBV27,CASSFGGLVYNEQFF,TGTGCCAGCAGTTTTGGGGGCCTCGTCTACAATGAGCAGTTCTTC
.,TRBD2,TRBJ2-1,TRBV11-2,CASSLDVAGASYNEQFF,TGTGCCAGCAGCTTAGACGTCGCGGGAGCTTCCTACAATGAGCAGTTCTTC
many,.,TRBJ2-2,TRBV9,CASSVVSGELFF,TGTGCCAGCAGCGTAGTTAGCGGGGAGCTGTTTTTT
few,.,TRBJ2-1,TRBV7-2,CASSLVRAYNEQFF,TGTGCCAGCAGCTTAGTCCGGGCTTACAATGAGCAGTTCTTC
.,.,TRBJ1-1,TRBV6-2/TRBV6-3,CASSYLETTIEAFF,TGTGCCAGCAGTTACCTGGAGACGACAATTGAAGCTTTCTTT
few,TRBD2,TRBJ2-7,TRBV4-3,CASSHRSGSAYEQYF,TGCGCCAGCAGCCACCGTAGCGGGAGTGCCTACGAGCAGTACTTC
few,.,TRBJ2-7,TRBV7-8,CASSLIGLGYEQYF,TGTGCCAGCAGCTTAATTGGGTTGGGCTACGAGCAGTACTTC
.,.,TRBJ2-7,TRBV5-1,CASSISGVYEQYF,TGCGCCAGCAGCATCTCAGGGGTCTACGAGCAGTACTTC
few,.,TRBJ1-2,TRBV6-1,CATQYLGGNDYGYTF,TGTGCCACACAATATTTGGGGGGGAACGACTATGGCTACACCTTC
many,.,TRBJ2-3,TRBV4-1,CASSQVTPTDTQYF,TGCGCCAGCAGCCAAGTCACACCCACAGATACGCAGTATTTT
.,.,TRBJ2-6,TRBV11-2,CASSTRISGANVLTF,TGTGCCAGCAGCACTCGAATCTCTGGGGCCAACGTCCTGACTTTC
.,.,TRBJ1-5,TRBV5-6,CASSLRGNGQPQHF,TGTGCCAGCAGCTTGCGAGGGAACGGTCAGCCCCAGCATTTT
few,TRBD1,TRBJ1-5,TRBV7-2,CASSLFDRGRSQPQHF,TGTGCCAGCAGCTTATTTGACAGGGGGCGAAGTCAGCCCCAGCATTTT
.,.,TRBJ2-1,TRBV7-8,CASSFGVGGYEQFF,TGTGCCAGCAGCTTCGGGGTGGGGGGTTACGAGCAGTTCTTC
.,TRBD1,TRBJ2-3,TRBV24-1,CATSDLMGQGAADTQYF,TGTGCCACCAGTGATTTGATGGGGCAGGGGGCTGCAGATACGCAGTATTTT
.,TRBD1,TRBJ2-4,TRBV28,CASSWGQELAKNIQYF,TGTGCCAGCAGTTGGGGACAGGAGTTAGCCAAAAACATTCAGTACTTC
.,.,TRBJ2-7,TRBV12-3/TRBV12-4,CASSDSYSSYEQYF,TGTGCCAGCAGTGACAGCTATAGCTCCTACGAGCAGTACTTC
.,.,TRBJ2-1,TRBV10-3,CAISDPRLSSYNEQFF,TGTGCCATCAGTGATCCTCGGTTGAGCTCCTACAATGAGCAGTTCTTC
.,.,TRBJ2-7,TRBV12-3/TRBV12-4,CASSSIPIGNEQYF,TGTGCCAGCAGTTCCATTCCGATAGGTAACGAGCAGTACTTC
.,TRBD2,TRBJ2-7,TRBV6-2/TRBV6-3,CASSMLPAGGPYEQYF,TGTGCCAGCAGTATGCTCCCAGCGGGAGGTCCCTACGAGCAGTACTTC
.,.,TRBJ1-5,TRBV6-2/TRBV6-3,CASSYWDGGISNQPQHF,TGTGCCAGCAGTTACTGGGACGGGGGTATTAGCAATCAGCCCCAGCATTTT
.,.,TRBJ1-1,TRBV2,CASSAIQGTEAFF,TGTGCCAGCAGTGCTATCCAGGGTACTGAAGCTTTCTTT
.,TRBD2,TRBJ2-3,TRBV4-2,CASSQEGGGGAVDTQYF,TGTGCCAGCAGCCAAGAGGGAGGCGGGGGGGCGGTAGATACGCAGTATTTT
many,TRBD2,TRBJ2-1,TRBV5-1,CASSFAGTSGRIEQFF,TGCGCCAGCAGCTTCGCCGGGACTAGCGGGAGGATTGAGCAGTTCTTC
.,TRBD1,TRBJ2-1,TRBV7-8,CASSLDRQGFLWNEQFF,TGTGCCAGCAGCTTAGATAGACAGGGTTTTTTGTGGAATGAGCAGTTCTTC
few,TRBD1,TRBJ1-4,TRBV12-3/TRBV12-4,CASSLGTGPNEKLFF,TGTGCCAGCAGTTTAGGGACAGGGCCGAATGAAAAACTGTTTTTT
.,.,TRBJ2-2,TRBV5-1,CASSLVSGPGELFF,TGCGCCAGCAGCCTGGTTTCCGGCCCCGGGGAGCTGTTTTTT
.,.,TRBJ2-3,TRBV28,CASSLLGGESTDTQYF,TGTGCCAGCAGTTTATTAGGGGGAGAGAGCACAGATACGCAGTATTTT
few,.,TRBJ2-1,TRBV7-3,CASSRTTKGDEQFF,TGTGCCAGCAGCCGTACTACCAAAGGGGATGAGCAGTTCTTC
many,TRBD2,TRBJ2-1,TRBV29-1,CSVVPSGANQFF,TGCAGCGTTGTCCCCAGCGGGGCAAACCAGTTCTTC
many,.,TRBJ2-3,TRBV7-9,CASSLVGDTDTQYF,TGTGCCAGCAGCTTGGTAGGAGACACAGATACGCAGTATTTT
.,.,TRBJ2-1,TRBV30,CAWSESPRGEQFF,TGTGCCTGGAGTGAGAGTCCTCGGGGTGAGCAGTTCTTC
.,.,TRBJ1-2,TRBV6-6,CASIQGHLGSSYGYTF,TGTGCCAGCATTCAGGGACACCTGGGGTCTAGCTATGGCTACACCTTC
many,TRBD1,TRBJ2-7,TRBV15,CATSQTGQTYEQYF,TGTGCCACCAGCCAAACGGGACAGACCTACGAGCAGTACTTC
few,.,TRBJ1-2,TRBV10-3,CAISEIDRVTF,TGTGCCATCAGTGAGATAGATAGGGTGACCTTC
.,TRBD1,TRBJ2-2,TRBV6-4,CASSVQGACTGELFF,TGTGCCAGCAGTGTACAGGGGGCGTGCACCGGGGAGCTGTTTTTT
.,.,TRBJ1-1,TRBV12-3/TRBV12-4,CASSFRRGNTEAFF,TGTGCCAGCAGTTTTCGTAGGGGGAACACTGAAGCTTTCTTT
few,.,TRBJ1-2,TRBV4-3,CASSQEPGDGYTF,TGCGCCAGCAGCCAAGAACCTGGCGATGGCTACACCTTC
few,.,TRBJ2-5,TRBV6-5,CASSYRAWGETQYF,TGTGCCAGCAGTTACCGAGCGTGGGGCGAGACCCAGTACTTC
.,TRBD1,TRBJ2-2,TRBV11-2,CASSPDRVGELFF,TGTGCCAGCAGCCCAGACAGGGTCGGGGAGCTGTTTTTT